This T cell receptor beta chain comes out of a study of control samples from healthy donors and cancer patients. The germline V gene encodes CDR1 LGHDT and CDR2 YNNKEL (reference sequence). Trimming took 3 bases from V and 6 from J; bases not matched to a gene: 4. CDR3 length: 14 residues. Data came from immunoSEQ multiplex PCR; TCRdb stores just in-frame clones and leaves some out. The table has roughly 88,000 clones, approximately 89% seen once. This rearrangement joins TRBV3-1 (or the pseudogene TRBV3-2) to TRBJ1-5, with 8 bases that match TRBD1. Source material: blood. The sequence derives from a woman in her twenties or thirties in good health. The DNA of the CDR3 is TGTGCCAGCAGCCACTCCGGACAGGGTCAGCCCCAGCATTTT. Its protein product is CASSHSGQGQPQHF.